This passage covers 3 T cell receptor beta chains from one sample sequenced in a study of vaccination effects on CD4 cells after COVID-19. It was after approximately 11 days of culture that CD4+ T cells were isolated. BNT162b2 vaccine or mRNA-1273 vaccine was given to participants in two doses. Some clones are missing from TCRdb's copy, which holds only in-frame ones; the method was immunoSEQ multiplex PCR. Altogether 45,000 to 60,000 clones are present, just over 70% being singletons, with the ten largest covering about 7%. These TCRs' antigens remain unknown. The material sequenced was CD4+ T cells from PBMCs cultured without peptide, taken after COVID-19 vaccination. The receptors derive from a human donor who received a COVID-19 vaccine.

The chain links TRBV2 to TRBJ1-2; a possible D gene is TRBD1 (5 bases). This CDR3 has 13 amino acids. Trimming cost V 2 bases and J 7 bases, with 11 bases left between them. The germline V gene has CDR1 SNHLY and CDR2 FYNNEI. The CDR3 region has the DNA TGTGCCAGCAGTGAAACAGCAGGGAGTGGCTACACCTTC. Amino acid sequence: CASSETAGSGYTF.

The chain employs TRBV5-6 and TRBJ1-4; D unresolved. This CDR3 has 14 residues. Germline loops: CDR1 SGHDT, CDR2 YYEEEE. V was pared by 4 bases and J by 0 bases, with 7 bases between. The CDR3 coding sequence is TGTGCCAGCAGCATTATTACAACTAATGAAAAACTGTTTTTT. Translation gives CASSIITTNEKLFF.

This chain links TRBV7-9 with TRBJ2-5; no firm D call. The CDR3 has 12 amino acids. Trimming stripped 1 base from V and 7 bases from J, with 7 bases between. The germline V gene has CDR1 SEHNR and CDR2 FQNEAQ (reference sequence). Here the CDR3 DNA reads TGTGCCAGCAGCTTAGTCGCAGGGACCCAGTACTTC. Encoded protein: CASSLVAGTQYF. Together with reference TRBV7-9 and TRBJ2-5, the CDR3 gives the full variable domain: DTGVSQNPRHKITKRGQNVTFRCDPISEHNRLYWYRQTLGQGPEFLTYFQNEAQLEKSRLLSDRFSAERPKGSFSTLEIQRTEQGDSAMYLCASSLVAGTQYFGPGTRLLVL.